The clone carrying this TCR beta chain has only a few counts. Unique molecular identifiers were incorporated when the TCRbeta library was constructed. MiXCR was run by TCRdb on the PCR reads, yielding one entry per CDR3 protein. The sample yields about 500,000 distinct CDR3 sequences, approximately 32% seen once. J lost 6 bases, V lost 4 bases, and 6 bases had no gene match. Germline V CDR1 and CDR2: SQVTM, ANQGSEA. The length of the CDR3 is 13 residues. The sample originates from a study of T-cell reconstitution after alpha-beta-depleted transplantation in children. Here the sequenced sample was PBMCs from the stem cell graft donor, taken from the stem cell graft. V usage is TRBV29-1 and J usage is TRBJ2-3, with TRBD2 matching over 8 bases. The receptor comes from a human donor who donated a stem cell graft to a child with aplastic anemia. The CDR3 here is CSVGTSSLDTQYF. DNA of the CDR3: TGCAGCGTTGGGACTAGCTCGCTGGATACGCAGTATTTT.